This TCR beta chain derives from a study of OX40 agonist ivuxolimab in advanced cancers. At cycle 4 day 1, cycle 7 day 1, and baseline, blood was sampled. Sequenced by immunoSEQ multiplex PCR; TCRdb stores in-frame clones only, minus some. The sample has about 14,000 clones, around 80% seen once; the top ten hold about 35%. The input for sequencing was CD4+ or CD8+ T cells sorted from blood, taken in a trial of the OX40 agonist ivuxolimab. This clonotype originated in an adult with an advanced solid tumor such as melanoma, head and neck, liver or kidney cancer.

The CDR3 reads CASSFQGAWSNQPQHF. CDR3 nucleotides: TGTGCCAGCAGCTTCCAGGGGGCTTGGAGCAATCAGCCCCAGCATTTT. The rearrangement links TRBV5-4 to TRBJ1-5, with 8 bases that match TRBD1. This CDR3 region has 16 residues. CDR1 is SGHNT and CDR2 is YYREEE in the germline V gene (reference sequence). V trimming: 2 bases; J trimming: 1 base; junction bases outside the gene matches: 5. Complete variable domain (other parts from reference TRBV5-4 and TRBJ1-5): ETGVTQSPTHLIKTRGQQVTLRCSSQSGHNTVSWYQQALGQGPQFIFQYYREEENGRGNFPPRFSGLQFPNYSSELNVNALELDDSALYLCASSFQGAWSNQPQHFGDGTRLSIL.